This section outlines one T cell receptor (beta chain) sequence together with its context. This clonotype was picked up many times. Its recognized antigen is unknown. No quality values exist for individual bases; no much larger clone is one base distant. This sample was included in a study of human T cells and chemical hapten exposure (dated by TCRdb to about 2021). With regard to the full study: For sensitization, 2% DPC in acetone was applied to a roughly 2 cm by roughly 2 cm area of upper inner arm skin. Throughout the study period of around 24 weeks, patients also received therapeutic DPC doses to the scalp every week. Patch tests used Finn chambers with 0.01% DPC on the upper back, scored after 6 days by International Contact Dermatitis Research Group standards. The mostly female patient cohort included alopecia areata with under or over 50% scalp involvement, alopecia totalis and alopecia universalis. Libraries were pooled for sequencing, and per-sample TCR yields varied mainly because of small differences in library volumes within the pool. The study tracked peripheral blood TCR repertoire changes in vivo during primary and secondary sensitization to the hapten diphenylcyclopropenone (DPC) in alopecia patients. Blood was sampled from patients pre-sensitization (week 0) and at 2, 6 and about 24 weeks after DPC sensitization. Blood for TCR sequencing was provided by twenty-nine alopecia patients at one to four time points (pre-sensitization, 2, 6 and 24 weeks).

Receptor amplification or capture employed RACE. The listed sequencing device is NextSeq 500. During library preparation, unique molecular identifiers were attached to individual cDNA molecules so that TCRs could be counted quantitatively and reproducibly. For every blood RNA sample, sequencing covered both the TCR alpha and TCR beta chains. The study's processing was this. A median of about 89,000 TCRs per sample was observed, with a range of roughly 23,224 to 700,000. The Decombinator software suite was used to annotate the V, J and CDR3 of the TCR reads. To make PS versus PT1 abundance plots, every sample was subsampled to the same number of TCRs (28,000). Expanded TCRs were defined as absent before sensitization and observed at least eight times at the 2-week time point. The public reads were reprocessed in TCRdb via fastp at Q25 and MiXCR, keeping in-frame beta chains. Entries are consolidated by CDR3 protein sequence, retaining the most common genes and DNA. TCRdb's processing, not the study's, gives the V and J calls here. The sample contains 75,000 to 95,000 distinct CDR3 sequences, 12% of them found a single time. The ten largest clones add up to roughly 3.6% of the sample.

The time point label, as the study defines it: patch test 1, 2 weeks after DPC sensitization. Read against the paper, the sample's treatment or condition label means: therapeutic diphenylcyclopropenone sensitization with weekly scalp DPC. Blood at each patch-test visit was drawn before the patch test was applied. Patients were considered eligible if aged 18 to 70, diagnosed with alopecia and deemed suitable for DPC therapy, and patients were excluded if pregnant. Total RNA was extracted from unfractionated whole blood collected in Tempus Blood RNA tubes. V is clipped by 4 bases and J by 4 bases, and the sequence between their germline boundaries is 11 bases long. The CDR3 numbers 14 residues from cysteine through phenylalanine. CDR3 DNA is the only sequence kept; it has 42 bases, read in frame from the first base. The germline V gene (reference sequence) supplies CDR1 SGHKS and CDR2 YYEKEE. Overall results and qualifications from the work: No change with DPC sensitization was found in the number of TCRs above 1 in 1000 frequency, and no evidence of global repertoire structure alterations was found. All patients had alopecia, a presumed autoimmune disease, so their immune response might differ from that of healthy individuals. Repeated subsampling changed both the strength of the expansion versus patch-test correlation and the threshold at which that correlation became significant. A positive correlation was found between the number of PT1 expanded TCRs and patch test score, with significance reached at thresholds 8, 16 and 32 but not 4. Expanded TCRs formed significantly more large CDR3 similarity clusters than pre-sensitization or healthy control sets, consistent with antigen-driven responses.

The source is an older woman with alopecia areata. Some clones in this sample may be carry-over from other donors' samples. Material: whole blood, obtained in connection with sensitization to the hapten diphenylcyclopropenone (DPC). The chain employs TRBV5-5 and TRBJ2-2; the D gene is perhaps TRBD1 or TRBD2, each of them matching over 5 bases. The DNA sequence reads TGTGCCAGCAGCGGGGGACCGCTCACCGGGGAGCTGTTTTTT. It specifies CASSGGPLTGELFF.